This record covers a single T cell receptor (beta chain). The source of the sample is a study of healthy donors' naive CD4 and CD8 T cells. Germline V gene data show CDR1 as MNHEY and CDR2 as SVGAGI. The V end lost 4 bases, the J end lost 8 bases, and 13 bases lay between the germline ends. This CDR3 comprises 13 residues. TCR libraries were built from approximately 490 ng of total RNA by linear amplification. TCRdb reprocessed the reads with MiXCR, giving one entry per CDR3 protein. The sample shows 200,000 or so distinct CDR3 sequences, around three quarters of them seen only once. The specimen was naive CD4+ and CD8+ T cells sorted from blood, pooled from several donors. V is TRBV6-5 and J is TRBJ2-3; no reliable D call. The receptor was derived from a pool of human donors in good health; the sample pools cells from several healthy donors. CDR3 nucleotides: TGTGCCAGCAGTTCGCCAGTAGTGGGTACGCAGTATTTT. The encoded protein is CASSSPVVGTQYF.